These 19 T cell receptor beta chains originate from one sample sequenced in a study of blood T cell repertoires in COVID-19. This table comes from immunoSEQ multiplex PCR, and its TCRdb copy is limited to in-frame clones, with some not included. The sample has 95,000 to 100,000 clones, approximately 86% seen once. Sequencing input: peripheral blood. These receptors all stem from a man at least 80 years old with acute or convalescent COVID-19.

This chain connects TRBV7-9 to TRBJ2-7; 12 bases line up with TRBD2. The CDR3 spans 17 residues. With V trimmed by 4 bases and J by 4 bases, 11 bases remained unmatched. In germline, CDR1 is SEHNR, CDR2 FQNEAQ (reference sequence). This CDR3 is CASSSNRLAGVVYEQYF. CDR3 nucleotide sequence: TGTGCCAGCAGCTCCAACCGACTAGCGGGAGTCGTATACGAGCAGTACTTC.

This clone was observed a handful of times. V and J are TRBV7-3 and TRBJ2-3, with a weak D call TRBD2 (6 bases). This CDR3 is built from 14 residues. Trimming left V 9 bases short and J 1 base short, with 14 bases between. The germline gives CDR1 SGHTA, CDR2 FQGTGA. Here the CDR3 DNA reads TGTGCCAGTGGGGCGGGGCTGGGCACAGATACGCAGTATTTT. Protein: CASGAGLGTDTQYF.

For this clone: At one end, the junction sequence differs from germline, possibly due to a read error. This rearrangement joins TRBV5-4 to TRBJ2-3, with 8 bases matching TRBD1. This CDR3 has 12 amino acids. The germline gives CDR1 SGHNT, CDR2 YYREEE (reference sequence). The CDR3 DNA reads as TGTGCCAGCAGCTCAGACCGGGACAGGTCGAATTTT. Translating it yields CASSSDRDRSNF.

This clone was counted between two and nine times. The chain has TRBV10-3 and TRBJ2-3; TRBD2 matches at 16 bases. Trimming at V came to 6 bases and at J to 2 bases, leaving 17 bases not matched to a gene. In germline, CDR1 is ENHRY, CDR2 SYGVKD. The CDR3 has 21 amino acids. DNA of the CDR3: TGTGCCATCAGCGGTATAGGGCCGATCGGGACTAGCGGGAGGGCCACAGATACGCAGTATTTT. Its protein product is CAISGIGPIGTSGRATDTQYF.

The chain uses TRBV6-5 and TRBJ2-1; a weak D match, TRBD2 (5 bases). This CDR3 is built from 14 residues. Trimming removed 6 bases at V and 4 bases at J, with 13 bases between. CDR1 MNHEY and CDR2 SVGAGI come from the germline V gene. CDR3 in amino acids: CASRLGSIYNEQFF. The CDR3 DNA is TGTGCCAGCAGACTAGGAAGCATATACAATGAGCAGTTCTTC.

The count of this clone is one. V usage is TRBV5-4 and J usage is TRBJ2-1; 12 bases fit TRBD2. Germline V lookup: CDR1 SGHNT, CDR2 YYREEE (reference sequence). The CDR3 runs 16 residues. Trimming cost V 4 bases and J 2 bases; bases outside gene matches: 4. The CDR3 nucleotides are TGTGCCAGCAGCGCACCTAGCGGGAGGGCCTACAATGAGCAGTTCTTC. Protein sequence: CASSAPSGRAYNEQFF.

The V call is TRBV28, the J call TRBJ1-1; 10 nucleotides align to TRBD1. From germline, CDR1 is MDHEN and CDR2 SYDVKM. V lost 6 bases to trimming and J lost 6 bases; unmatched junction nucleotides: 7. There are 14 residues in the CDR3. CDR3 DNA: TGTGCCAGCAGGCGGACAGGGGGGGTAGCTGAAGCTTTCTTT. This gives the protein CASRRTGGVAEAFF.

The chain is built from TRBV19 and TRBJ2-1; TRBD2 aligns across 10 bases. CDR1 LNHDA and CDR2 SQIVND come from the germline V gene (reference sequence). The CDR3 has 17 residues. J lost 0 bases, V lost 1 base, and 3 bases had no gene match. CDR3 in DNA: TGTGCCAGTAGTATAGCACCTAGCGGGAGCTCCTACAATGAGCAGTTCTTC. Its protein product is CASSIAPSGSSYNEQFF.

This chain connects TRBV24-1 to TRBJ2-1; D perhaps matches TRBD2 (5 bases). CDR3 size: 17 residues. V shed 2 bases and J shed 0 bases, with 13 bases lying between them. Per the germline V gene, CDR1 is KGHDR and CDR2 is SFDVKD. This CDR3 is CATSDSLRTLSYNEQFF. The CDR3, as DNA: TGTGCCACCAGTGATTCGCTAAGGACTCTCTCCTACAATGAGCAGTTCTTC.

This sequence joins TRBV5-4 and TRBJ2-5, with D perhaps TRBD1 (6 bases). The CDR3 length is 13 residues. The germline V gene encodes CDR1 SGHNT and CDR2 YYREEE (reference sequence). V lost 2 bases to trimming and J lost 3 bases, with 8 bases between them. DNA for the CDR3: TGTGCCAGCAGCTTTCCAGGGGAAGAGACCCAGTACTTC. Protein sequence: CASSFPGEETQYF. The full variable domain, rest sourced from reference TRBV5-4 and TRBJ2-5, is ETGVTQSPTHLIKTRGQQVTLRCSSQSGHNTVSWYQQALGQGPQFIFQYYREEENGRGNFPPRFSGLQFPNYSSELNVNALELDDSALYLCASSFPGEETQYFGPGTRLLVL.

The gene calls are TRBV5-8 and TRBJ2-1; weak D call: TRBD2 (6 bases). The CDR3 runs 14 residues. Per the germline V gene, CDR1 is SGHTS and CDR2 is YDEGEE. Trimming left V 4 bases short and J 4 bases short, with 12 bases between. The CDR3 sequence is CASSGRRVYNEQFF. CDR3 DNA: TGTGCCAGCAGCGGGAGGCGGGTTTACAATGAGCAGTTCTTC.

The chain carries TRBV5-1 and TRBJ1-3; weak D call: TRBD1 (5 bases). The CDR3 length is 16 residues. Germline CDR1 is SGHRS and CDR2 is YFSETQ. Trimming removed 0 bases from V and 0 bases from J, with 10 bases in between. The CDR3 is CASSLGQSRSGNTIYF. CDR3 nucleotide sequence: TGCGCCAGCAGCTTGGGACAGTCACGCTCTGGAAACACCATATATTTT.

The V gene is TRBV18, the J gene TRBJ2-1; D possibly corresponds to TRBD1 (5 bases). This CDR3 comprises 14 residues. Germline CDR1 and CDR2: KGHSH and LQKENI. The ends were cut back, 1 base at V and 3 bases at J, with 7 bases in the middle. The CDR3 bases are TGTGCCAGCTCACCACGGGGCCACTACAATGAGCAGTTCTTC. Its protein is CASSPRGHYNEQFF.

The rearrangement uses TRBV27 and TRBJ1-1; no clear D gene. The length of the CDR3 is 14 residues. Germline V CDR1 and CDR2: MNHEY, SMNVEV (reference sequence). The CDR3 spells CASRRRFENTEAFF. The CDR3, as DNA: TGTGCTTCCCGCAGGAGGTTTGAGAACACTGAAGCTTTCTTT.

Written as DNA, the CDR3 is TGTGCCAGCAGTGAATGGGCTAGCGGCGTAGACGAGCAGTACTTC. Encoded protein: CASSEWASGVDEQYF. V gene TRBV6-1 combines with J gene TRBJ2-7; the match to TRBD2 covers 7 bases. The CDR3 runs to 15 residues. From germline, CDR1 is MNHNS and CDR2 SASEGT. J gave up 5 bases and V 2 bases, and 9 bases lay outside the gene matches.

CDR3 coding DNA: TGCAGCGTTGAAATTTACGAGCGGGAGGGCCTGTACGAGCAGTACTTC. Translation gives CSVEIYEREGLYEQYF. This chain uses TRBV29-1 with TRBJ2-7; TRBD2 aligns across 10 bases. The CDR3 loop spans 16 amino acids. J lost 4 bases, V lost 2 bases, and 11 bases had no gene match. Germline CDR1 SQVTM, CDR2 ANQGSEA.

The rearrangement uses TRBV29-1 and TRBJ1-3; D perhaps matches TRBD1 (5 bases). CDR1 is SQVTM and CDR2 is ANQGSEA in the germline V gene. V lost 0 bases and J 4 bases, leaving 16 bases between the germline ends. The CDR3 contains 16 residues. The CDR3 region is CSVEDRGGTAGNTIYF. CDR3 DNA: TGCAGCGTTGAAGATCGGGGAGGGACCGCCGGAAACACCATATATTTT.

The gene calls are TRBV5-1 and TRBJ2-3; TRBD2 might be the D (5 bases). The CDR3 contains 15 residues. Trimming pared 0 bases from V and 1 base from J, leaving 9 bases between. Germline V lookup: CDR1 SGHRS, CDR2 YFSETQ. The CDR3 region is CASSLDGVGTDTQYF. CDR3 in DNA: TGCGCCAGCAGCTTGGACGGGGTGGGCACAGATACGCAGTATTTT.

V is TRBV12-3 or TRBV12-4 and J is TRBJ2-1; 7 nucleotides agree with TRBD2. This CDR3 is built from 13 residues. Trimming cost V 5 bases and J 9 bases; bases outside gene matches: 7. The CDR3 is CASSPRREGEQFF. CDR3 DNA: TGTGCCAGCAGTCCGAGGAGGGAGGGTGAGCAGTTCTTC.